Shown below are 10 T cell receptor beta chains from a single sample sequenced in a study of blood T cells in healthy people across ages. A second PCR of roughly 7 to 11 cycles used a sample-barcoded 5' primer and a J-beta primer mix. MiXCR, run by TCRdb on the 5' RACE reads, gives a single entry per CDR3 protein. The data hold about 1,400,000 distinct CDR3 sequences, with roughly 45% observed a single time. The specimen was blood. These TCRs come from a woman under 30 in good health.

The rearrangement joins TRBV6-1 to TRBJ1-2; D is unresolved. The CDR3 consists of 13 residues. The V gene's germline CDR1 is MNHNS and CDR2 SASEGT. V was shortened by 5 bases and J by 3 bases, with 10 bases between the two germline ends. The CDR3 DNA is TGTGCCAGCAGTCCGATAGTGGACTATGGCTACACCTTC. Its protein product is CASSPIVDYGYTF.

This chain links TRBV20-1 with TRBJ2-1; weak D call: TRBD1 (5 bases). Germline CDR1 and CDR2: DFQATT and SNEGSKA (reference sequence). The CDR3 length is 14 residues. Trimming took 3 bases from V and 4 from J, leaving 13 bases between them. The CDR3 here is CSARQGTLYNEQFF. The CDR3, as DNA: TGCAGTGCTAGGCAGGGCACGTTATACAATGAGCAGTTCTTC.

This rearrangement joins TRBV20-1 to TRBJ1-5, with 10 bases lining up with TRBD1. The J segment lost 0 bases and the V segment lost 7 bases, leaving 0 bases of the junction unmatched. The CDR3 consists of 13 residues. The germline CDR1 and CDR2 sequences are DFQATT and SNEGSKA (reference sequence). The CDR3 protein is CSGQGASNQPQHF. In DNA form, the CDR3 reads TGCAGTGGACAGGGGGCTAGCAATCAGCCCCAGCATTTT.

This chain's CDR3 is CASTRSGGADTQYF. CDR3 DNA: TGTGCCAGCACCCGATCAGGGGGAGCAGATACGCAGTATTTT. The rearrangement uses TRBV3-1 and TRBJ2-3; TRBD1 matches 7 bases. Germline V lookup: CDR1 LGHDT, CDR2 YNNKEL (reference sequence). Germline trimming cut 7 bases from V and 4 bases from J; bases unmatched to any gene: 8. The CDR3 loop spans 14 amino acids.

This chain uses TRBV6-2 or TRBV6-3 with TRBJ1-2, with 9 nucleotides matching TRBD1. V lost 5 bases and J lost 7; bases outside the gene matches: 2. This CDR3 is built from 12 residues. Germline V gene sequence: CDR1 MNHEY, CDR2 SVGEGT. CDR3 residues: CASSRDRVGYTF. The CDR3 nucleotides are TGTGCCAGCAGTCGGGACAGGGTTGGCTACACCTTC.

V gene TRBV2 combines with J gene TRBJ2-1; 12 bases are a match to TRBD2. The V and J ends lost 3 bases and 9 bases, in that order; junction bases with no gene match: 6. This CDR3 has 15 amino acids. Per germline, CDR1 SNHLY and CDR2 FYNNEI. In DNA form, the CDR3 reads TGTGCCAGCAGTGATGGGCTAGCGGGAGGGCTTGAGCAGTTCTTC. It encodes CASSDGLAGGLEQFF. The full variable domain, in which reference TRBV2 and TRBJ2-1 provide the parts outside the CDR3, is EPEVTQTPSHQVTQMGQEVILRCVPISNHLYFYWYRQILGQKVEFLVSFYNNEISEKSEIFDDQFSVERPDGSNFTLKIRSTKLEDSAMYFCASSDGLAGGLEQFFGPGTRLTVL.

The chain recombines TRBV7-8 with TRBJ2-5; D is ambiguous. CDR3 length equals 14 residues. The germline V and J ends were trimmed by 5 bases and 4 bases, with 14 bases remaining between them. Germline loops: CDR1 SGHVS, CDR2 FQNEAQ. CDR3 in DNA: TGTGCCAGCAGCGTAGGACCGTTCGGAGAGACCCAGTACTTC. Encoded protein: CASSVGPFGETQYF.

This clonotype was observed a few times. V gene TRBV10-3 combines with J gene TRBJ1-1, with D perhaps matching TRBD1 (5 bases). Looked up from germline, CDR1 is ENHRY and CDR2 is SYGVKD. The CDR3 totals 13 residues. Trimming removed 5 bases at V and 7 bases at J, with 14 bases between. The CDR3 sequence: CAISRFDSREAFF. In DNA form, the CDR3 reads TGTGCCATCAGTAGATTCGACAGTCGTGAAGCTTTCTTT.

The chain carries TRBV7-2 and TRBJ1-5; D gene ambiguous. Germline CDR1 is SGHTA and CDR2 is FQGNSA. The CDR3 length is 13 residues. V was cut by 4 bases and J by 9 bases, with 13 bases left in between. The CDR3 DNA reads TGTGCCAGCAGCTCTGGGGTCCGCGGGCCCCAGCATTTT. As protein: CASSSGVRGPQHF.

This chain uses TRBV7-2 with TRBJ2-5; TRBD2 agrees at 7 bases. Germline-derived CDR1 and CDR2 are SGHTA and FQGNSA. This CDR3 spans 18 amino acids. After removal of 2 bases from V and 2 bases from J, the junction contained 14 bases not matched to a gene. The CDR3 bases are TGTGCCAGCAGCTTATCTAGGGGCCCGGGGGGTGCTCAAGAGACCCAGTACTTC. Translated, it gives CASSLSRGPGGAQETQYF.